This paragraph covers one TCR beta chain sequence. What it recognizes is unknown. The entry originates in a study of blood T cells in healthy people across ages. The study, taken as a whole, reports: Diversity was estimated from one million T cells, and these estimates were considered underestimates.

Primers used in a second PCR of roughly 7 to 11 cycles were a sample-barcoded 5' primer and a J-beta primer mix. From the 5' RACE reads, TCRdb called clonotypes with MiXCR, one entry per CDR3 protein. Of over a million distinct CDR3 sequences listed, 20% to 25% are singletons. CDR3 size: 14 residues. Germline V gene data show CDR1 as SEHNR and CDR2 as FQNEAQ (reference sequence). With 1 base removed from V and 2 bases from J, the gap between germline ends came to 6 bases. This sample was also put to use in a study of T cells of mothers and their children. That paper notes: Samples were provided by three healthy Caucasian mothers and their six children.

The genes are TRBV7-9 and TRBJ1-5; D call uncertain. The TCR comes from a girl aged 2-10 years in good health. Sequencing was carried out using blood. The DNA for the CDR3 is TGTGCCAGCAGCTTAGATCAGGGCAATCAGCCCCAGCATTTT. It yields the protein CASSLDQGNQPQHF.